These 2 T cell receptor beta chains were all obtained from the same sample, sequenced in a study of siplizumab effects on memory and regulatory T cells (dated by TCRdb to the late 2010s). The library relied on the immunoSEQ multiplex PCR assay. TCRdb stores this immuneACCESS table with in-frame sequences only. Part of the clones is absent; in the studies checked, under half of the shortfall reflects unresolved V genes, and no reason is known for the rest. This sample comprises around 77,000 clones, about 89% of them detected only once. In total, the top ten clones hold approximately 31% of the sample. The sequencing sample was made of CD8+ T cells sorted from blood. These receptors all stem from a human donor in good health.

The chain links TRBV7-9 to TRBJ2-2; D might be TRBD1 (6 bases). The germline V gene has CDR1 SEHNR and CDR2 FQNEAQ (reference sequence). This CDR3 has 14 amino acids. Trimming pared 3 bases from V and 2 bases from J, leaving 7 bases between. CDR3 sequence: CASSLGTNTGELFF. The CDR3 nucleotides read TGTGCCAGCAGCTTGGGGACAAACACCGGGGAGCTGTTTTTT.

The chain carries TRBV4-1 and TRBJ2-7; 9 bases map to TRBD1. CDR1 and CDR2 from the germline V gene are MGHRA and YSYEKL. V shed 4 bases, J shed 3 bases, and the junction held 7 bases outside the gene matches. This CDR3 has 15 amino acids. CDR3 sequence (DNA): TGCGCCAGCAGCCGTGCCGGGACAGGGATCTACGAGCAGTACTTC. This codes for CASSRAGTGIYEQYF.